This TCR beta chain was captured in a study of cytomegalovirus exposure and HLA in healthy donors. This CDR3 spans 16 amino acids. Trimming stripped 4 bases from V and 3 bases from J, with 18 bases between. Germline CDR1 is LGHNA and CDR2 is YNFKEQ. Findings and limits, study-wide: An analysis done earlier found most TCR beta V segments productive about 87% or about 30% of the time.

It was with 60 Vbeta and 13 Jbeta primers that the PCR ran. Original processing methods: Roughly 76 million unique TCR beta chains, roughly 11 million of them shared, were counted by a later analysis. The method was immunoSEQ multiplex PCR; TCRdb's version includes in-frame clones alone and lacks a portion of them. The DNA was the basis for D and trimming; V, J and clone size are from that table. The sample consists of approximately 100,000 clones, roughly 82% of them appearing once. Comments on this clone: The antigen is undetermined.

This chain uses TRBV4-2 with TRBJ1-2; tentatively, D is TRBD1 (6 bases). The clonotype originates from a man aged 50-59 years in good health and CMV-seronegative. Sequencing was performed on PBMCs. The DNA for the CDR3 is TGTGCCAGCAGCCCGGCCACCCAGGGGTTGGACTATGGCTACACCTTC. As protein: CASSPATQGLDYGYTF.